The 7 T cell receptor beta chains listed next were all sequenced from one sample in a study of blood T cell repertoires in COVID-19. TCRdb keeps only in-frame clones here, not all; method: immunoSEQ multiplex PCR. This table holds approximately 260,000 clones, roughly nine tenths found once. Sequencing input: peripheral blood. The receptors derive from a man aged 18 to 35 with active or convalescent COVID-19.

The table lists this clone with a few counts. The V and J genes are TRBV2 and TRBJ1-5; maybe TRBD1 (5 bases). Germline V gene sequence: CDR1 SNHLY, CDR2 FYNNEI. V dropped 4 bases and J dropped 11 bases, with 21 bases sitting between them. CDR3 length equals 15 residues. The CDR3 nucleotides are TGTGCCAGCAGTGGGGAGGGTCAGTCATTGGGGGCCCAGCATTTT. Protein: CASSGEGQSLGAQHF.

The chain carries TRBV2 and TRBJ1-1, with D tentatively TRBD1 (5 bases). The CDR3 spans 14 residues. Germline V gives CDR1 SNHLY, CDR2 FYNNEI. Trimming left V 2 bases short and J 4 bases short, with 11 bases between. The DNA for the CDR3 is TGTGCCAGCAGTGAACTCCACGGGGGCACTGAAGCTTTCTTT. It codes for CASSELHGGTEAFF. The full variable domain, rest sourced from reference TRBV2 and TRBJ1-1, is EPEVTQTPSHQVTQMGQEVILRCVPISNHLYFYWYRQILGQKVEFLVSFYNNEISEKSEIFDDQFSVERPDGSNFTLKIRSTKLEDSAMYFCASSELHGGTEAFFGQGTRLTVV.

This clone was seen a handful of times. The rearrangement uses TRBV6-5 and TRBJ2-7, with 11 bases aligning to TRBD1. CDR1 is MNHEY, CDR2 SVGAGI, per germline. J was trimmed by 2 bases and V by 6 bases; bases with no gene match: 6. The CDR3 is 15 amino acids. CDR3 coding DNA: TGTGCCAGCAGCCAACCGGGACAGGGGGCCTACGAGCAGTACTTC. Amino acids: CASSQPGQGAYEQYF.

V usage is TRBV25-1 and J usage is TRBJ2-7, with D possibly matching TRBD1 (6 bases). The CDR3 is 15 residues long. CDR1 and CDR2 from the germline V gene are MGHDK and SYGVNS. The ends were cut back, 5 bases at V and 1 base at J, with 15 bases in the middle. Here the CDR3 DNA reads TGTGCCAGCAGTATTACGGGCGACAGGTCCTACGAGCAGTACTTC. Encoded protein: CASSITGDRSYEQYF.

The gene calls are TRBV4-1 and TRBJ2-7; a weak D match, TRBD1 (7 bases). This CDR3 spans 17 amino acids. Trimming pared 3 bases from V and 3 bases from J, leaving 21 bases between. The germline gives CDR1 MGHRA, CDR2 YSYEKL. CDR3 region: CASSQVIGGQLDYEQYF. For the CDR3, the DNA is TGCGCCAGCAGCCAGGTCATCGGGGGACAGTTAGACTACGAGCAGTACTTC.

This clone has a single count. The V call is TRBV5-6, the J call TRBJ1-2, with TRBD1 identical over 7 bases. The germline V gene encodes CDR1 SGHDT and CDR2 YYEEEE. V lost 0 bases and J lost 6; bases outside the gene matches: 8. There are 15 residues in the CDR3. CDR3: CASSLGVGDSHGYTF. In DNA, the CDR3 is TGTGCCAGCAGCTTGGGGGTCGGGGACAGCCATGGCTACACCTTC.

This clone was observed once. The chain has TRBV15 and TRBJ1-4, with TRBD1 matching 8 bases. The germline V gene encodes CDR1 LNHNV and CDR2 YYDKDF (reference sequence). Trimming at V came to 6 bases and at J to 4 bases, leaving 7 bases not matched to a gene. The CDR3 contains 15 residues. The CDR3 here is CATSTDRALNEKLFF. CDR3 DNA: TGTGCCACCAGTACGGACAGGGCCCTTAATGAAAAACTGTTTTTT.